Presented here are 22 T cell receptor beta chains from one specimen sequenced in a study of T-cell memory formation after mild COVID-19. TCRdb fed the 5' RACE reads into MiXCR, producing one record per CDR3 protein. The table includes 360,000 or so distinct CDR3 sequences, around 28% detected once. Sequencing was carried out using PBMCs or a T cell subset sorted from them (not recorded which). The receptor source for this set is an adult woman who had mild COVID-19 (a few samples of this study predate the infection). Cell type and time point are not known.

The gene calls are TRBV7-8 and TRBJ2-1; TRBD2 matches 8 bases. The J segment lost 4 bases and the V segment lost 5 bases, leaving 7 bases of the junction unmatched. The CDR3 is 15 residues long. Germline V gene data show CDR1 as SGHVS and CDR2 as FQNEAQ. For the CDR3, the DNA is TGTGCCAGCAGCCAGCCGGGACTAGGATACAATGAGCAGTTCTTC. The encoded protein is CASSQPGLGYNEQFF.

This clonotype was detected only once. This may arise from a read error, as a much more abundant clone is one base away. This sequence joins TRBV7-9 and TRBJ1-1, with D unresolved. V was pared by 3 bases and J by 2 bases, with 7 bases between. This CDR3 region has 13 residues. In germline, CDR1 is SEHNR, CDR2 FQNEAQ (reference sequence). Written as DNA, the CDR3 is TGTGCCAGCAGCTTTTGGGTTAACACTGAAGCTTTCTTT. Residues: CASSFWVNTEAFF. Full variable domain (remainder filled in from reference TRBV7-9 and TRBJ1-1): DTGVSQNPRHKITKRGQNVTFRCDPISEHNRLYWYRQTLGQGPEFLTYFQNEAQLEKSRLLSDRFSAERPKGSFSTLEIQRTEQGDSAMYLCASSFWVNTEAFFGQGTRLTVV.

The table lists this clonotype with a few counts. The rearrangement uses TRBV7-9 and TRBJ1-1; TRBD1 is a possible D gene (6 bases). Trimming left V 1 base short and J 6 bases short, with 9 bases between. The CDR3 loop spans 13 amino acids. Germline CDR1 SEHNR, CDR2 FQNEAQ (reference sequence). CDR3 sequence reads: CASSLDRVSEAFF. Written as DNA, the CDR3 is TGTGCCAGCAGCTTAGACAGGGTCTCTGAAGCTTTCTTT.

The chain uses TRBV6-1 and TRBJ2-7, with D possibly being TRBD2 (5 bases). This CDR3 comprises 14 residues. CDR1 and CDR2 from the germline V gene are MNHNS and SASEGT. The V end was cut by 4 bases, the J end by 2 bases, with 12 bases between. In nucleotides, the CDR3 is TGTGCCAGCAGTGCCGAGGGTCATACCTACGAGCAGTACTTC. It specifies CASSAEGHTYEQYF.

The chain's CDR3 is CATRGGGSYNEQFF. DNA for the CDR3: TGTGCCACCAGGGGTGGCGGCTCCTACAATGAGCAGTTCTTC. The V call is TRBV24-1, the J call TRBJ2-1; unclear D gene. The V end was cut by 7 bases, the J end by 0 bases, with 9 bases between. The V gene's germline CDR1 is KGHDR and CDR2 SFDVKD. This CDR3 region has 14 residues.

Only a few counts were recorded for this clonotype. The rearrangement joins TRBV7-9 to TRBJ1-1; maybe TRBD1 (6 bases). V lost 3 bases to trimming and J lost 3 bases, with 11 bases between them. Germline CDR1 SEHNR, CDR2 FQNEAQ (reference sequence). This CDR3 is built from 14 residues. The DNA for the CDR3 is TGTGCCAGCAGCTTCCGGGACATCCACACTGAAGCTTTCTTT. Protein: CASSFRDIHTEAFF.

This sequence joins TRBV6-5 and TRBJ1-5, with TRBD1 identical over 8 bases. CDR1 and CDR2 (germline): MNHEY, SVGAGI. After removal of 2 bases from V and 6 bases from J, the junction contained 6 bases not matched to a gene. The CDR3 is 15 residues long. The CDR3 region has the DNA TGTGCCAGCAGTTACAACCAGGGGGCAGGTCAGCCCCAGCATTTT. Residues: CASSYNQGAGQPQHF.

The chain carries TRBV9 and TRBJ1-3; D is undetermined. Trimming cost V 4 bases and J 4 bases, with 9 bases left between them. Germline loops: CDR1 SGDLS, CDR2 YYNGEE. The CDR3 has 13 amino acids. CDR3 sequence: CASSPHAGNTIYF. CDR3 sequence (DNA): TGTGCCAGCAGCCCCCATGCAGGAAACACCATATATTTT.

The rearrangement links TRBV12-3 or TRBV12-4 to TRBJ1-3; no clear D. V lost 4 bases, J lost 4 bases, and 5 bases lay in between. The CDR3 has 12 residues. In DNA form, the CDR3 reads TGTGCCAGCAGTTCTCAAGGAAACACCATATATTTT. Its protein is CASSSQGNTIYF.

The sample holds one count of this clonotype. The gene calls are TRBV12-3 or TRBV12-4 and TRBJ2-1; maybe TRBD1 (5 bases). Trimming left V 1 base short and J 8 bases short, with 18 bases between. The CDR3 covers 16 residues. CDR3 in amino acids: CASSLEGLPTSDEQFF. The CDR3 DNA reads TGTGCCAGCAGTTTAGAGGGGCTCCCTACAAGCGATGAGCAGTTCTTC.

This clonotype was seen a few times. The chain recombines TRBV27 with TRBJ2-7, with D maybe TRBD1 (5 bases). The length of the CDR3 is 13 residues. Germline V gene lookup returns CDR1 MNHEY and CDR2 SMNVEV (reference sequence). The V end lost 0 bases, the J end lost 2 bases, and 5 bases lay between the germline ends. The DNA of the CDR3 is TGTGCCAGCAGTTTATCGACAGCCTACGAGCAGTACTTC. This sequence encodes CASSLSTAYEQYF.

This clonotype was detected a few times. The chain carries TRBV7-8 and TRBJ2-7, with D possibly called TRBD1 or TRBD2 (5 bases each). This CDR3 has 15 residues. CDR1 is SGHVS, CDR2 FQNEAQ, per germline. The V gene lost 5 bases and the J gene lost 2 bases, with 16 bases spanning the gap. The CDR3: CASSTGRTPTYEQYF. CDR3 in DNA: TGTGCCAGCAGCACGGGGCGGACGCCTACCTACGAGCAGTACTTC.

The chain carries TRBV7-2 and TRBJ1-6; D not certain. The CDR3 is made up of 14 amino acids. The V gene lost 2 bases and the J gene lost 7 bases, with 9 bases spanning the gap. Per germline, CDR1 SGHTA and CDR2 FQGNSA. The CDR3 DNA is TGTGCCAGCAGCTTACAGGCCCCGAATTCACCCCTCCACTTT. As protein: CASSLQAPNSPLHF. The full variable domain, rest sourced from reference TRBV7-2 and TRBJ1-6, is GAGVSQSPSNKVTEKGKDVELRCDPISGHTALYWYRQSLGQGLEFLIYFQGNSAPDKSGLPSDRFSAERTGGSVSTLTIQRTQQEDSAVYLCASSLQAPNSPLHFGNGTRLTVT.

J is TRBJ1-1 and V is TRBV6-5, with no clear D. V shed 10 bases and J shed 4 bases, with 16 bases lying between them. This CDR3 is built from 13 residues. The germline V gene has CDR1 MNHEY and CDR2 SVGAGI. The CDR3 DNA sequence: TGTGCCACCTCTCTCGGGGTCGTCACTGAAGCTTTCTTT. This encodes CATSLGVVTEAFF.

This clonotype was found a few times. This sequence joins TRBV12-3 or TRBV12-4 and TRBJ2-5, with no clear D. The CDR3 contains 10 residues. V dropped 3 bases and J dropped 9 bases, with 5 bases sitting between them. CDR3 loop: CASSLGSQYF. The DNA of the CDR3 is TGTGCCAGCAGTTTGGGGTCCCAGTACTTC.

This clonotype occurred many times. This chain joins TRBV6-1 and TRBJ2-7; no firm D call. Deletions cut 3 bases from V and 0 bases from J, with 9 bases between. There are 14 residues in the CDR3. CDR1 and CDR2 from the germline V gene are MNHNS and SASEGT. The DNA of the CDR3 is TGTGCCAGCAGTGAGTGGTCGAGCTCCTACGAGCAGTACTTC. The encoded protein is CASSEWSSSYEQYF.

In its sample, this clonotype was seen a few times. The CDR3, as DNA: TGTGCCAGCTCACCAGCGTCAGGTCTTACCGGGGAGCTGTTTTTT. Residues: CASSPASGLTGELFF. V usage is TRBV18 and J usage is TRBJ2-2; D not resolved. The CDR3 sequence is 15 residues long. V was clipped by 2 bases and J by 5 bases, with 12 bases between them. Per germline, CDR1 KGHSH and CDR2 LQKENI.

The V call is TRBV5-4, the J call TRBJ1-3; the D gene is possibly TRBD1 (5 bases). Between the trimmed V and J ends, which lost 2 bases and 0 bases, there was a span of 9 bases. Germline V gene sequence: CDR1 SGHNT, CDR2 YYREEE (reference sequence). This CDR3 region has 15 residues. The chain's CDR3 is CASSFDGHSGNTIYF. The CDR3 DNA sequence: TGTGCCAGCAGCTTCGACGGACACTCTGGAAACACCATATATTTT.

This clonotype was seen a few times. The genes are TRBV2 and TRBJ1-5, with a possible D match to TRBD1 (5 bases). The germline V and J ends were trimmed by 8 bases and 2 bases, with 13 bases remaining between them. The CDR3 has 14 residues. Germline V gives CDR1 SNHLY, CDR2 FYNNEI. The chain's CDR3 is CASAGTRGNQPQHF. In nucleotides, the CDR3 is TGTGCCAGCGCAGGGACGCGGGGCAATCAGCCCCAGCATTTT. The entire variable domain, with the rest obtained from reference TRBV2 and TRBJ1-5, is as follows: EPEVTQTPSHQVTQMGQEVILRCVPISNHLYFYWYRQILGQKVEFLVSFYNNEISEKSEIFDDQFSVERPDGSNFTLKIRSTKLEDSAMYFCASAGTRGNQPQHFGDGTRLSIL.

This clonotype was seen only a few times. The chain carries TRBV14 and TRBJ2-7, with a weak D call TRBD1 (5 bases). The CDR3 covers 13 residues. V lost 1 base, J lost 3 bases, and 7 bases lay in between. Germline-derived CDR1 and CDR2 are SGHDN and FVKESK. The CDR3 DNA reads as TGTGCCAGCAGCCAAGCAGGGAACTACGAGCAGTACTTC. Protein product: CASSQAGNYEQYF.

The chain links TRBV7-6 to TRBJ2-1, with 8 bases matching TRBD2. V shed 6 bases, J shed 5 bases, and the junction held 9 bases outside the gene matches. This CDR3 spans 15 amino acids. Looked up from germline, CDR1 is SGHVS and CDR2 is FNYEAQ. CDR3 bases: TGTGCCAGCAGTTACTCGCGGGAGGCAAACAATGAGCAGTTCTTC. Its protein product is CASSYSREANNEQFF.

This clonotype was picked up a small number of times. The chain joins TRBV5-1 to TRBJ2-5; 8 nucleotides agree with TRBD1. The V gene end was trimmed by 6 bases and the J gene end by 4 bases; junction bases not matched to a gene: 14. CDR3 length: 16 amino acids. CDR1 is SGHRS, CDR2 YFSETQ, per germline. CDR3 region: CASKTGGTGRGETQYF. The DNA for the CDR3 is TGCGCCAGCAAAACAGGGGGGACAGGCAGGGGAGAGACCCAGTACTTC.